This TCR beta chain was recorded in a study of T cell changes during pregnancy in multiple sclerosis. Only in-frame clones appear in the TCRdb table, and some are missing; sequencing was by immunoSEQ multiplex PCR. The table records around 60,000 clones, about 90% of them present only once. Germline assignment: CDR1 SGHVS and CDR2 FNYEAQ. The CDR3 is 16 residues long. V shed 5 bases, J shed 0 bases, and the junction held 9 bases outside the gene matches. The sequenced sample was peripheral blood, obtained in the second trimester of pregnancy. The receptor's source is a female donor in good health, enrolled as a control in a pregnancy study. The J gene is TRBJ2-7, the V gene TRBV7-6; TRBD2 matches at 8 bases. CDR3: CASSRTFSGVSYEQYF. CDR3 DNA: TGTGCCAGCAGCCGGACTTTTAGCGGGGTCTCCTACGAGCAGTACTTC.